Below, 30 T cell receptor beta chains from the same sample are listed, as sequenced in a study of cytomegalovirus exposure and HLA in healthy donors. PCR primers comprised 60 Vbeta and 13 Jbeta primers. This table comes from immunoSEQ multiplex PCR, and its TCRdb copy is limited to in-frame clones, with some not included. The sample includes about 160,000 clones, over 65% of them seen just once. Sequencing input: PBMCs. These receptors were taken from a woman between 40 and 55 years old in good health and CMV-seronegative.

The chain has TRBV5-5 and TRBJ2-1; the match to TRBD2 covers 8 bases. The length of the CDR3 is 10 residues. Germline CDR1 reads SGHKS; CDR2 reads YYEKEE (reference sequence). Here the CDR3 reads CATGGNEQFF. The CDR3 DNA is TGTGCTACGGGAGGGAATGAGCAGTTCTTC. The full variable domain, its missing parts supplied by reference TRBV5-5 and TRBJ2-1, is DAGVTQSPTHLIKTRGQQVTLRCSPISGHKSVSWYQQVLGQGPQFIFQYYEKEERGRGNFPDRFSARQFPNYSSELNVNALLLGDSALYLCATGGNEQFFGPGTRLTVL.

This sequence joins TRBV19 and TRBJ1-3; 8 bases align to TRBD1. Trimming took 4 bases from V and 3 from J; bases not matched to a gene: 2. This CDR3 is built from 14 residues. CDR1 is LNHDA, CDR2 SQIVND, per germline (reference sequence). The CDR3 reads CASSKGTGGNTIYF. DNA of the CDR3: TGTGCCAGTAGTAAAGGGACAGGTGGAAACACCATATATTTT.

V gene TRBV5-4 combines with J gene TRBJ2-5; the match to TRBD1 covers 7 bases. This CDR3 region has 14 residues. J lost 2 bases, V lost 4 bases, and 5 bases had no gene match. Germline lookup yields CDR1 SGHNT and CDR2 YYREEE (reference sequence). The CDR3 bases are TGTGCCAGCAGCGGGGGACAGAGACAAGAGACCCAGTACTTC. Protein product: CASSGGQRQETQYF. The entire variable domain, with the rest obtained from reference TRBV5-4 and TRBJ2-5, is as follows: ETGVTQSPTHLIKTRGQQVTLRCSSQSGHNTVSWYQQALGQGPQFIFQYYREEENGRGNFPPRFSGLQFPNYSSELNVNALELDDSALYLCASSGGQRQETQYFGPGTRLLVL.

V usage is TRBV6-5 and J usage is TRBJ1-5; D is uncertain. V was cut by 5 bases and J by 4 bases, with 9 bases left in between. Germline values: CDR1 MNHEY, CDR2 SVGAGI. The CDR3 extends over 13 amino acids. DNA for the CDR3: TGTGCCAGCAGTGACGGGAGGAATCAGCCCCAGCATTTT. Amino acid sequence: CASSDGRNQPQHF.

This rearrangement joins TRBV5-1 to TRBJ2-1; TRBD2 aligns across 10 bases. The length of the CDR3 is 15 residues. Germline loops: CDR1 SGHRS, CDR2 YFSETQ. Losses at the gene ends were 1 base for V and 6 bases for J; bases not matched to a gene: 4. DNA for the CDR3: TGCGCCAGCAGCTTGCGAGCGGGGGGGTTCAATGAGCAGTTCTTC. Its translation: CASSLRAGGFNEQFF.

The rearrangement joins TRBV14 to TRBJ1-2, with TRBD1 matching 7 bases. The V gene end was trimmed by 5 bases and the J gene end by 8 bases; junction bases not matched to a gene: 8. Germline V gene lookup returns CDR1 SGHDN and CDR2 FVKESK. CDR3 length: 13 amino acids. CDR3 in amino acids: CASSEPQGLGYTF. The CDR3 DNA sequence: TGTGCCAGCAGCGAACCACAGGGGCTAGGCTACACCTTC.

The chain is built from TRBV10-3 and TRBJ1-1, with 8 bases matching TRBD1. V was pared by 4 bases and J by 3 bases, with 4 bases of the junction left unmatched. The CDR3 spans 14 residues. The V gene's germline CDR1 is ENHRY and CDR2 SYGVKD. CDR3 in amino acids: CAISGTGTYTEAFF. The CDR3 coding sequence is TGTGCCATCAGTGGGACAGGGACGTACACTGAAGCTTTCTTT.

The J gene is TRBJ1-5, the V gene TRBV18, with 8 bases aligning to TRBD1. The CDR3 runs 16 residues. The V gene's germline CDR1 is KGHSH and CDR2 LQKENI. V lost 6 bases and J lost 1; bases outside the gene matches: 8. The CDR3 DNA reads TGTGCCAGCTCCCCCGGACAGGGCTGGAGCAATCAGCCCCAGCATTTT. Protein: CASSPGQGWSNQPQHF. Using reference TRBV18 and TRBJ1-5 for the parts outside the CDR3, the full variable domain is NAGVMQNPRHLVRRRGQEARLRCSPMKGHSHVYWYRQLPEEGLKFMVYLQKENIIDESGMPKERFSAEFPKEGPSILRIQQVVRGDSAAYFCASSPGQGWSNQPQHFGDGTRLSIL.

CDR3 nucleotides: TGTGCCAGCAGCCGCCCGGCAGGGAGGAATGAAAAACTGTTTTTT. It specifies CASSRPAGRNEKLFF. The J gene is TRBJ1-4, the V gene TRBV7-9, with a possible D match to TRBD1 (5 bases). Germline V gene data show CDR1 as SEHNR and CDR2 as FQNEAQ (reference sequence). The CDR3 sequence is 15 residues long. The V gene lost 5 bases and the J gene lost 5 bases, with 15 bases spanning the gap. Full variable domain (rest looked up from reference TRBV7-9 and TRBJ1-4): DTGVSQNPRHKITKRGQNVTFRCDPISEHNRLYWYRQTLGQGPEFLTYFQNEAQLEKSRLLSDRFSAERPKGSFSTLEIQRTEQGDSAMYLCASSRPAGRNEKLFFGSGTQLSVL.

The chain carries TRBV5-1 and TRBJ1-4; D unclear. Trimming left V 1 base short and J 7 bases short, with 20 bases between. This CDR3 spans 17 amino acids. Germline V lookup: CDR1 SGHRS, CDR2 YFSETQ. The CDR3 DNA reads TGCGCCAGCAGCTTGTTGAAGTTGCGGGTTCTGAGTGAAAAACTGTTTTTT. Translating it yields CASSLLKLRVLSEKLFF. Complete variable domain (other parts from reference TRBV5-1 and TRBJ1-4): KAGVTQTPRYLIKTRGQQVTLSCSPISGHRSVSWYQQTPGQGLQFLFEYFSETQRNKGNFPGRFSGRQFSNSRSEMNVSTLELGDSALYLCASSLLKLRVLSEKLFFGSGTQLSVL.

The V and J genes are TRBV19 and TRBJ2-7; D perhaps matches TRBD2 (6 bases). CDR1 is LNHDA and CDR2 is SQIVND in the germline V gene (reference sequence). V was pared by 4 bases and J by 0 bases, with 13 bases between. This CDR3 has 15 residues. The CDR3 DNA follows: TGTGCCAGTAGTAGAACCAGCGGGCGCTCCTACGAGCAGTACTTC. It yields the protein CASSRTSGRSYEQYF.

This clone was seen a handful of times. The V and J genes are TRBV15 and TRBJ2-2, with TRBD2 matching over 7 bases. The V and J ends lost 3 bases and 7 bases, in that order; junction bases with no gene match: 8. CDR1 is LNHNV and CDR2 is YYDKDF in the germline V gene (reference sequence). This CDR3 spans 15 amino acids. CDR3 amino acids: CATSSRAGFSGELFF. CDR3 nucleotides: TGTGCCACCAGCAGTCGAGCGGGGTTTAGCGGGGAGCTGTTTTTT. Based on the CDR3 plus reference TRBV15 and TRBJ2-2, the full variable domain is DAMVIQNPRYQVTQFGKPVTLSCSQTLNHNVMYWYQQKSSQAPKLLFHYYDKDFNNEADTPDNFQSRRPNTSFCFLDIRSPGLGDTAMYLCATSSRAGFSGELFFGEGSRLTVL.

This clone was seen a single time. The chain uses TRBV5-1 and TRBJ2-1, with TRBD2 matching over 9 bases. The V and J ends lost 2 bases and 6 bases, in that order; junction bases with no gene match: 12. The CDR3 loop spans 17 amino acids. The germline V gene encodes CDR1 SGHRS and CDR2 YFSETQ. The chain's CDR3 is CASSFPLAGAGANEQFF. The CDR3 DNA sequence: TGCGCCAGCAGCTTCCCTTTAGCGGGGGCCGGGGCCAATGAGCAGTTCTTC.

Written as DNA, the CDR3 is TGTGCCCGACCCCCGGGACTGGCCTTCGGCGAGCAGTACTTC. Encoded protein: CARPPGLAFGEQYF. V gene TRBV5-7 combines with J gene TRBJ2-7; maybe TRBD2 (6 bases). TRBV5-7 is annotated as an ORF whose role is uncertain. The CDR3 is made up of 14 amino acids. The ends were cut back, 10 bases at V and 6 bases at J, with 23 bases in the middle.

The chain joins TRBV5-1 to TRBJ2-5; maybe TRBD2 (6 bases). V shed 4 bases and J shed 4 bases, with 14 bases lying between them. In germline, CDR1 is SGHRS, CDR2 YFSETQ. The CDR3 is 14 residues long. DNA for the CDR3: TGCGCCAGCAGCCCCGGGACTCTCGTAGAGACCCAGTACTTC. Its translation: CASSPGTLVETQYF.

In this sample, this clone turned up many times. The chain links TRBV18 to TRBJ2-7; D uncertain. V lost 2 bases and J lost 0, with 8 bases in between. This CDR3 comprises 14 residues. Per germline, CDR1 KGHSH and CDR2 LQKENI. CDR3: CASSPGLVSYEQYF. In nucleotides, the CDR3 is TGTGCCAGCTCACCAGGCCTTGTCTCCTACGAGCAGTACTTC.

The chain employs TRBV2 and TRBJ1-3, with TRBD1 as a possible D gene (5 bases). V lost 9 bases and J 1 base, leaving 7 bases between the germline ends. In germline, CDR1 is SNHLY, CDR2 FYNNEI. The CDR3 is made up of 12 amino acids. The CDR3 protein is CASRGSGNTIYF. CDR3 nucleotide sequence: TGTGCCAGTCGGGGGTCTGGAAACACCATATATTTT.

This rearrangement joins TRBV5-1 to TRBJ1-6; D call uncertain. CDR3 length: 15 amino acids. Germline V gene lookup returns CDR1 SGHRS and CDR2 YFSETQ. V shed 5 bases and J shed 10 bases, with 19 bases lying between them. The CDR3 DNA follows: TGCGCCAGCAGACCCGAGGCCCGGCTGGTCTCACCCCTCCACTTT. It yields the protein CASRPEARLVSPLHF. The full variable domain, completed using reference TRBV5-1 and TRBJ1-6, is KAGVTQTPRYLIKTRGQQVTLSCSPISGHRSVSWYQQTPGQGLQFLFEYFSETQRNKGNFPGRFSGRQFSNSRSEMNVSTLELGDSALYLCASRPEARLVSPLHFGNGTRLTVT.

This clone showed up just a few times. The rearrangement links TRBV6-5 to TRBJ1-2; 8 nucleotides agree with TRBD1. The germline CDR1 and CDR2 sequences are MNHEY and SVGAGI. Losses at the gene ends were 5 bases for V and 4 bases for J; bases not matched to a gene: 3. The CDR3 runs to 13 residues. The CDR3: CASSPDRAYGYTF. DNA of the CDR3: TGTGCCAGCAGTCCGGACAGGGCCTATGGCTACACCTTC.

The rearrangement uses TRBV5-6 and TRBJ1-1; D is unclear. Germline V lookup: CDR1 SGHDT, CDR2 YYEEEE. The ends were cut back, 7 bases at V and 2 bases at J, with 24 bases in the middle. The CDR3 length is 17 residues. The CDR3 bases are TGTGCCAGCGCTCAGTTCCTCCTCCGAACCCCAAACACTGAAGCTTTCTTT. Its translation: CASAQFLLRTPNTEAFF.

This clone appeared once. The chain links TRBV5-1 to TRBJ2-5; 11 positions match TRBD2. The CDR3 sequence is 15 residues long. The germline V gene encodes CDR1 SGHRS and CDR2 YFSETQ. The V segment lost 5 bases and the J segment 2 bases; nucleotides outside the gene matches: 5. The CDR3 sequence is CASRNVAGGQETQYF. The CDR3 DNA reads TGCGCCAGCAGAAATGTAGCGGGGGGGCAAGAGACCCAGTACTTC. Full variable domain (remainder filled in from reference TRBV5-1 and TRBJ2-5): KAGVTQTPRYLIKTRGQQVTLSCSPISGHRSVSWYQQTPGQGLQFLFEYFSETQRNKGNFPGRFSGRQFSNSRSEMNVSTLELGDSALYLCASRNVAGGQETQYFGPGTRLLVL.

The V and J genes are TRBV5-4 and TRBJ1-2, with 8 positions matching TRBD1. The CDR3 has 15 residues. V dropped 4 bases and J dropped 4; count of bases not matched to a gene: 9. CDR1 and CDR2 from the germline V gene are SGHNT and YYREEE (reference sequence). The CDR3 spells CASSQGGTGVYGYTF. DNA for the CDR3: TGTGCCAGCAGCCAGGGAGGGACAGGAGTCTATGGCTACACCTTC.

The CDR3 DNA is TGTGCCAGCAGCCTACTAGCGTCCTCAGGGCAAGAGACCCAGTACTTC. It encodes CASSLLASSGQETQYF. V and J are TRBV14 and TRBJ2-5, with 7 bases matching TRBD2. The CDR3 spans 16 residues. Germline V gives CDR1 SGHDN, CDR2 FVKESK. The V segment lost 4 bases and the J segment 2 bases; nucleotides outside the gene matches: 10.

The chain has TRBV2 and TRBJ2-7; possibly TRBD1 for D (6 bases). V was shortened by 6 bases and J by 5 bases, with 20 bases between the two germline ends. CDR3 length equals 15 residues. Germline CDR1 SNHLY, CDR2 FYNNEI. The CDR3 loop reads CASRVQGIRVDEQYF. As DNA, the CDR3 is TGTGCCAGCAGAGTACAGGGCATTCGGGTCGACGAGCAGTACTTC.

CDR3 in amino acids: CASSSMAGVNSPLHF. The CDR3 DNA is TGCGCCAGCAGCTCGATGGCAGGGGTTAATTCACCCCTCCACTTT. The chain couples TRBV5-1 to TRBJ1-6; tentatively, D is TRBD1 (6 bases). The V gene lost 3 bases and the J gene lost 6 bases, with 13 bases spanning the gap. Germline V gene data show CDR1 as SGHRS and CDR2 as YFSETQ. This CDR3 has 15 residues.

The V gene is TRBV7-8, the J gene TRBJ2-2, with 7 bases lining up with TRBD1. The ends lost 4 bases at V and 7 bases at J; junction bases unmatched: 6. This CDR3 has 14 residues. The V gene's germline CDR1 is SGHVS and CDR2 FQNEAQ. The CDR3 DNA sequence: TGTGCCAGCAGCTCCCCCCAGGGGGTCGGGGAGCTGTTTTTT. It codes for CASSSPQGVGELFF.

The rearrangement joins TRBV28 to TRBJ2-1; 7 nucleotides match TRBD1. The V segment lost 3 bases and the J segment 3 bases; nucleotides outside the gene matches: 8. Germline assignment: CDR1 MDHEN and CDR2 SYDVKM. The CDR3 extends over 16 amino acids. The CDR3 DNA reads as TGTGCCAGCAGTTTTTCAGGGACAGAGGACTACAATGAGCAGTTCTTC. Its translation: CASSFSGTEDYNEQFF. The full variable domain, rest sourced from reference TRBV28 and TRBJ2-1, is DVKVTQSSRYLVKRTGEKVFLECVQDMDHENMFWYRQDPGLGLRLIYFSYDVKMKEKGDIPEGYSVSREKKERFSLILESASTNQTSMYLCASSFSGTEDYNEQFFGPGTRLTVL.

V gene TRBV9 combines with J gene TRBJ1-4, with D possibly TRBD1 on 6 matching bases. Germline V lookup: CDR1 SGDLS, CDR2 YYNGEE. Trimming pared 3 bases from V and 7 bases from J, leaving 13 bases between. This CDR3 spans 14 amino acids. In DNA, the CDR3 is TGTGCCAGCAGCGATACACCCAGGGGTGAAAAACTGTTTTTT. It is translated as CASSDTPRGEKLFF. Supplemented by reference TRBV9 and TRBJ1-4, the full variable domain reads DSGVTQTPKHLITATGQRVTLRCSPRSGDLSVYWYQQSLDQGLQFLIQYYNGEERAKGNILERFSAQQFPDLHSELNLSSLELGDSALYFCASSDTPRGEKLFFGSGTQLSVL.

This clone has only a few counts. The chain carries TRBV14 and TRBJ1-6; D is ambiguous. V lost 1 base and J lost 9, with 10 bases in between. The CDR3 has 14 residues. Per the germline V gene, CDR1 is SGHDN and CDR2 is FVKESK. For the CDR3, the DNA is TGTGCCAGCAGCCAAGGTCACTTTGCTTCACCCCTCCACTTT. Translated, it gives CASSQGHFASPLHF. The complete variable domain, with remaining parts taken from reference TRBV14 and TRBJ1-6, reads EAGVTQFPSHSVIEKGQTVTLRCDPISGHDNLYWYRRVMGKEIKFLLHFVKESKQDESGMPNNRFLAERTGGTYSTLKVQPAELEDSGVYFCASSQGHFASPLHFGNGTRLTVT.

This clone was observed a single time. The rearrangement joins TRBV9 to TRBJ2-2, with TRBD2 matching over 7 bases. The CDR3 is 16 amino acids. Germline trimming cut 6 bases from V and 3 bases from J; bases unmatched to any gene: 11. CDR1 is SGDLS, CDR2 YYNGEE, per germline. This CDR3 is CASTPRGDLDTGELFF. DNA for the CDR3: TGTGCCAGCACCCCACGGGGGGACCTTGACACCGGGGAGCTGTTTTTT.